The clone carrying this T cell receptor beta chain has a single count. Trimming took off 2 bases at V and 2 bases at J, with 15 bases between the two ends. The CDR3 covers 17 residues. From germline, CDR1 is MDHEN and CDR2 SYDVKM. The sample comes from a study of blood T cell repertoires in COVID-19. Generated by immunoSEQ multiplex PCR, the TCRdb table keeps only in-frame clones and is missing some. The sample shows 350,000 to 400,000 clones, about nine tenths of them seen only once. The clonotype originates from a woman in her 30s who had recovered from COVID-19. The chain has TRBV28 and TRBJ2-2; D not resolved. The sample consisted of PBMCs or T cells enriched from blood (not recorded which). The CDR3 bases are TGTGCCAGCAGTTTAATAGCATACGAACTAAACACCGGGGAGCTGTTTTTT. Its protein is CASSLIAYELNTGELFF.